This entry describes one T cell receptor beta chain. Method: immunoSEQ multiplex PCR; TCRdb's copy keeps in-frame clones and lacks some. The sample carries 45,000 to 60,000 clones, about four fifths recorded once. This entry comes from a study of blood T cell repertoires in COVID-19. Overall study: Donors in the United States, Italy and Spain gave samples during acute or convalescent COVID-19.

The V segment lost 3 bases and the J segment 7 bases; nucleotides outside the gene matches: 6. The CDR3 consists of 14 residues. CDR1 is LNHDA, CDR2 SQIVND, per germline (reference sequence). This receptor was obtained from a man aged 50 to 59 with acute or convalescent COVID-19. The V and J genes are TRBV19 and TRBJ1-5; the match to TRBD1 covers 7 bases. Sample: peripheral blood. CDR3: CASSMRGGGQPQHF. CDR3 nucleotides: TGTGCCAGTAGTATGCGAGGGGGCGGCCAGCCCCAGCATTTT.